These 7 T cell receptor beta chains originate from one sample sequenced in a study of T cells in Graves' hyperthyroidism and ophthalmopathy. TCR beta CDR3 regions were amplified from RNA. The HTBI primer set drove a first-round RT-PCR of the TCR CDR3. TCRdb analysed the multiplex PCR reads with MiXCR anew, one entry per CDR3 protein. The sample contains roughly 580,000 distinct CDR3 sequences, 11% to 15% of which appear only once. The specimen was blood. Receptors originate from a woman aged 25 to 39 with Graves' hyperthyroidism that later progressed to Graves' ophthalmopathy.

Here the CDR3 reads CASSRSTGTNTGELFF. The DNA for the CDR3 is TGTGCCAGCAGCCGCTCGACAGGGACAAACACCGGGGAGCTGTTTTTT. The J gene is TRBJ2-2, the V gene TRBV5-8; 7 bases align to TRBD1. In germline, CDR1 is SGHTS, CDR2 YDEGEE. With V trimmed by 4 bases and J by 2 bases, 8 bases remained unmatched. The CDR3 has 16 residues.

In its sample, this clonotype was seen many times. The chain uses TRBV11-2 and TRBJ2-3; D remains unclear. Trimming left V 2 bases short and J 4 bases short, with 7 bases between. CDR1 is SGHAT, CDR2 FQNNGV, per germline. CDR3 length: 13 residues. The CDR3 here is CASSLSLADTQYF. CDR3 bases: TGTGCCAGCAGCTTAAGCTTGGCAGATACGCAGTATTTT. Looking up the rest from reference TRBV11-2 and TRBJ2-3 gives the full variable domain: EAGVAQSPRYKIIEKRQSVAFWCNPISGHATLYWYQQILGQGPKLLIQFQNNGVVDDSQLPKDRFSAERLKGVDSTLKIQPAKLEDSAVYLCASSLSLADTQYFGPGTRLTVL.

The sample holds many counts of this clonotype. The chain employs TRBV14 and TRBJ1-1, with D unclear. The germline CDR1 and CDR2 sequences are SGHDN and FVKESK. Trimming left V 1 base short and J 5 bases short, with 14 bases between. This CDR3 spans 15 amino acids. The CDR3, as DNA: TGTGCCAGCAGCCAAGTGGGTGGAGGGAGTACTGAAGCTTTCTTT. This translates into CASSQVGGGSTEAFF.

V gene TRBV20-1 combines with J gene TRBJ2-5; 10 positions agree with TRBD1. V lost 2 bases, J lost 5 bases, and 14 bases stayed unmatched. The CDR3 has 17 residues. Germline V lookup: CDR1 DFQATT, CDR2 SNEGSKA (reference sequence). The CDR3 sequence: CSARPPDRGRTGETQYF. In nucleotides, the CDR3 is TGCAGTGCTAGACCTCCAGACAGGGGGCGAACTGGGGAGACCCAGTACTTC.

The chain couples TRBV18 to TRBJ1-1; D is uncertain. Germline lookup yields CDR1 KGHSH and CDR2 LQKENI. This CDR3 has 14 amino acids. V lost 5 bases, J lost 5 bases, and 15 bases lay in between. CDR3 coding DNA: TGTGCCAGCTCAAACCAAACAGCGGGTACTGAAGCTTTCTTT. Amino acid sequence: CASSNQTAGTEAFF.

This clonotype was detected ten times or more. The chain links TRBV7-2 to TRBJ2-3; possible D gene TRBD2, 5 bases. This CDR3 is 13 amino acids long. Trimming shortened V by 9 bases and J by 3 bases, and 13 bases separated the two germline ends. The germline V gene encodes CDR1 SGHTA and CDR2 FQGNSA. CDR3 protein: CASSMRATDTQYF. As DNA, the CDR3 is TGTGCCAGTAGTATGAGGGCTACAGATACGCAGTATTTT.

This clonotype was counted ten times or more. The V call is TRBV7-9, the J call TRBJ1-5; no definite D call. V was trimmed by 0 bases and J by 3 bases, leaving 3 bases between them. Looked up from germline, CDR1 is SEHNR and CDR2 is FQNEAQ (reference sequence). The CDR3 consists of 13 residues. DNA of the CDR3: TGTGCCAGCAGCTTAGCGCCCAATCAGCCCCAGCATTTT. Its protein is CASSLAPNQPQHF.